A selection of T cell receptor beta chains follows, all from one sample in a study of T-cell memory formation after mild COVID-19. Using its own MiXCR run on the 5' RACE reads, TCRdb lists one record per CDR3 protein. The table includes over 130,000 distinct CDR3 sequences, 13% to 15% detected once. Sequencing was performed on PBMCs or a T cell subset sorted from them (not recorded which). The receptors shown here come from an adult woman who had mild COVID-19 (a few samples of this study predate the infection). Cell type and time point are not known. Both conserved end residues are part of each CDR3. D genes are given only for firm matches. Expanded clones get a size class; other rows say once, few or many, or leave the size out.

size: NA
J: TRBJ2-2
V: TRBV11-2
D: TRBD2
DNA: TGTGCCAGCAGCTTCTACCTTGGGGGGGCGAACACCGGGGAGCTGTTTTTT
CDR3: CASSFYLGGANTGELFF

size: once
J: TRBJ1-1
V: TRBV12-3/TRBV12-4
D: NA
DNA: TGTGCCAGCAGCCCGGGACCACCGGCTGGGGCTTTCTTT
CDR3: CASSPGPPAGAFF

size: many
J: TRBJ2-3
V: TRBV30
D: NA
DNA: TGTGCCTGGAGTGTACGGGCAGATACGCAGTATTTT
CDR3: CAWSVRADTQYF

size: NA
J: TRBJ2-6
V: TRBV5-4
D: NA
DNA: TGTGCCAGCAGCTTGGTCGGATTGGGAGCTGGGGCCAACGTCCTGACTTTC
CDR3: CASSLVGLGAGANVLTF

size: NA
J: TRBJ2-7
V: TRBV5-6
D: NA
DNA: TGTGCCAGCAGCTTGTCGGGCAGGGGCTTCCTCGCCTACGAGCAGTACTTC
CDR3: CASSLSGRGFLAYEQYF

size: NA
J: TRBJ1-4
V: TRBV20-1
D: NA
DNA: TGCAGTGCTCGGCAGGGTGATGAAAAACTGTTTTTT
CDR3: CSARQGDEKLFF

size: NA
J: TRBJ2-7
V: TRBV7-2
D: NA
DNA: TGTGCCAGCAGTTACGGACACCGTTGGTGGGAGCAGTACTTC
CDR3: CASSYGHRWWEQYF

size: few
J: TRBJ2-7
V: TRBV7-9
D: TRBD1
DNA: TGTGCCAGCAGCTTAGAGGTGACAGGGACCCACGAGCAGTACTTC
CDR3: CASSLEVTGTHEQYF

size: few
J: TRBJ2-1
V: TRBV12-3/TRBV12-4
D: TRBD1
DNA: TGTGCCAGCAGAGGACAGGGCTACTACAATGAGCAGTTCTTC
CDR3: CASRGQGYYNEQFF

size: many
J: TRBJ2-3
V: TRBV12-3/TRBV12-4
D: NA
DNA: TGTGCCAGCAGTTTAAGAGATACGCAGTATTTT
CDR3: CASSLRDTQYF

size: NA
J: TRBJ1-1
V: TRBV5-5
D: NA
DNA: TGTGCCAGCAGCCCCCGCCCCTGGGGGCAGGCGGACACTGAAGCTTTCTTT
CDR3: CASSPRPWGQADTEAFF

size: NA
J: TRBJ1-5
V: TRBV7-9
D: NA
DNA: TGTGCCAGCAGCCCGGCAGGGTACAATCAGCCCCAGCATTTT
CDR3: CASSPAGYNQPQHF

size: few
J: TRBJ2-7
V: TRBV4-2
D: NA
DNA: TGTGCCAGCAGCCAAACTGGAATAGGGAAGGACTCCTACGAGCAGTACTTC
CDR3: CASSQTGIGKDSYEQYF

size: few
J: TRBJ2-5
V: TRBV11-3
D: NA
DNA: TGTGCCAGCAGCTTATCGGAAGAGACCCAGTACTTC
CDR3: CASSLSEETQYF

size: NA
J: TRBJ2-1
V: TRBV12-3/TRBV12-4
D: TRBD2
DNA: TGTGCCAGCAGTATGCAGCGGGGGGACTACAATGAGCAGTTCTTC
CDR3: CASSMQRGDYNEQFF

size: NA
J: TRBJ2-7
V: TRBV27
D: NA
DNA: TGTGCCAGCAGTACCGCAGCGGGCCCAATCTACGAGCAGTACTTC
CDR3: CASSTAAGPIYEQYF

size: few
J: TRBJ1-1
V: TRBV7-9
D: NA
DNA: TGTGCCAGCAGCTCCAAGAGGACTGAAGCTTTCTTT
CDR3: CASSSKRTEAFF

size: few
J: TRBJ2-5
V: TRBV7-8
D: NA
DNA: TGTGCCAGCAGCTTAGAAGGCCTCCCAGAGACCCAGTACTTC
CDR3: CASSLEGLPETQYF

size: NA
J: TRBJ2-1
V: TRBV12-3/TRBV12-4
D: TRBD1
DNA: TGTGCCAGTCGGGGACAGCTATACAATGAGCAGTTCTTC
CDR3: CASRGQLYNEQFF

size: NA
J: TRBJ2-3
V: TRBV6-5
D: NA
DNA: TGTGCCAGCAGTTATTTTCCGATGAGCACAGATACGCAGTATTTT
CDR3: CASSYFPMSTDTQYF

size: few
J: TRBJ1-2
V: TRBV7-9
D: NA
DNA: TGTGCCAGCAGCTCTCTTGGGGGCGATGGCTACACCTTC
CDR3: CASSSLGGDGYTF

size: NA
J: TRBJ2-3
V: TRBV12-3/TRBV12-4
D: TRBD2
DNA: TGTGCCAGCAGTTTGCTACCGGCTAGCGGGAGAGGGACAGATACGCAGTATTTT
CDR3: CASSLLPASGRGTDTQYF

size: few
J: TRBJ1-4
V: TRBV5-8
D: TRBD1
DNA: TGTGCCAGCAGCTTCGGGACAGGGAATGAAAAACTGTTTTTT
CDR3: CASSFGTGNEKLFF

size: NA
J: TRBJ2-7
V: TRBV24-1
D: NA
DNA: TGTGCCACCAGAGGACAACTCTACGAGCAGTACTTC
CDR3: CATRGQLYEQYF

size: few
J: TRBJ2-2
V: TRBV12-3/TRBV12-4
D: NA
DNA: TGTGCCAGCAGTTTCCGAACGGCAGTGGATCCGAACACCGGGGAGCTGTTTTTT
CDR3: CASSFRTAVDPNTGELFF

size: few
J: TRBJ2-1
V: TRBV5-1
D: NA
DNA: TGCGCCAGCAGCTCGGACCTGGGGGTGAATGAGCAGTTCTTC
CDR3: CASSSDLGVNEQFF

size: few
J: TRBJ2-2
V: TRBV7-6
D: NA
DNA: TGTGCCAGCAGCTTGGACAACTTGAACACCGGGGAGCTGTTTTTT
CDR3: CASSLDNLNTGELFF

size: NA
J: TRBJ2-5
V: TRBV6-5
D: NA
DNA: TGTGCCAGCAGTGACCGGCAGCGCGAGACCCAGTACTTC
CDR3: CASSDRQRETQYF

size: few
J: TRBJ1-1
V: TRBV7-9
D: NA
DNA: TGTGCCAGCAGCTTCGGGCCAGAAGCTTTCTTT
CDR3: CASSFGPEAFF

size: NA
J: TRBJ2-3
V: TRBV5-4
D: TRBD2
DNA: TGTGCCAGCAGCTTGCGGGAGGAGGTGACAGATACGCAGTATTTT
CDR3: CASSLREEVTDTQYF

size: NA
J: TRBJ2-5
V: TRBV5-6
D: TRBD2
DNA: TGTGCCAGCAGCTTGGTACTAGCGGGAGAAGAGACCCAGTACTTC
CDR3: CASSLVLAGEETQYF

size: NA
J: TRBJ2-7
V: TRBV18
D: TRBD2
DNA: TGTGCCAGCTCACCCCCGGGACTAGCGGGTTACGAGCAGTACTTC
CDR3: CASSPPGLAGYEQYF

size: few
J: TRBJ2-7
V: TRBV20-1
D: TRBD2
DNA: TGCAGCGCAGTGGCCCTAGCGGGAGTTGAGCAGTACTTC
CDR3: CSAVALAGVEQYF

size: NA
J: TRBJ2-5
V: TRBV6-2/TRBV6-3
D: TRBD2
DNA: TGTGCCAGCAGGAGGGGAGGGCTGCGGGAGACCCAGTACTTC
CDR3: CASRRGGLRETQYF

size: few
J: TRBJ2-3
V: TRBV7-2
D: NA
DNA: TGTGCCAGCAGCGCAACCCGGACAAGACGTGGAGATACGCAGTATTTT
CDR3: CASSATRTRRGDTQYF

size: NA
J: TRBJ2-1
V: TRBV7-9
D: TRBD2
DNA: TGTGCCAGCAGCCCACGGACTAGCGATGGAAATGAGCAGTTCTTC
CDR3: CASSPRTSDGNEQFF

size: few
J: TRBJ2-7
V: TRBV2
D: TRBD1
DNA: TGTGCCAGCAGGACAGGGACGTCTGAATCCTACGAGCAGTACTTC
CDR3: CASRTGTSESYEQYF

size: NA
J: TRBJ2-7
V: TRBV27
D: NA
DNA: TGTGCCAGCAGCTACTCAGGGGGGGACTACGAGCAGTACTTC
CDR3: CASSYSGGDYEQYF

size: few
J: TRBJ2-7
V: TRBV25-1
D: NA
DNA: TGTGCCAGCTCCTGCATTTACGGGGGGCTGCTTCCATACGAGCAGTACTTC
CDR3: CASSCIYGGLLPYEQYF

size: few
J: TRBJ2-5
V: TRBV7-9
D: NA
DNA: TGTGCCAGCAGCCAGCCTCGGGCGGGGACCCAAGAGACCCAGTACTTC
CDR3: CASSQPRAGTQETQYF

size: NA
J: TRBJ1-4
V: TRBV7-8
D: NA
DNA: TGTGCCAGCAGCTTAGTTACGTCGGGGTCGACGGAAAAACTGTTTTTT
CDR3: CASSLVTSGSTEKLFF

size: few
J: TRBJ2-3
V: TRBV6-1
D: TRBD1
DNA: TGTGCCAGCAGCCAGGGGGTCGACACAGATACGCAGTATTTT
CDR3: CASSQGVDTDTQYF

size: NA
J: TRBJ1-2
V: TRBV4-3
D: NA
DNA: TGCGCCAGCAGCCAAGATTATAAGGGGTGGGGGAACTATGGCTACACCTTC
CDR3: CASSQDYKGWGNYGYTF

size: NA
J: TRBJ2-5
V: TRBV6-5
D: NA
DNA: TGTGCCAGCAGTAAAACTCCAGGGGTGGGCCAAGAGACCCAGTACTTC
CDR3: CASSKTPGVGQETQYF

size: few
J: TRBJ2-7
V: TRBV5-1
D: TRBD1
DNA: TGCGCCAGCAGCCTCGGACAGGATTCCTACGAGCAGTACTTC
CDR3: CASSLGQDSYEQYF

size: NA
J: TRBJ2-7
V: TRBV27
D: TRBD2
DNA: TGTGCCAGCAGTTCGAGCGGACTAGCGGACGAGCAGTACTTC
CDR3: CASSSSGLADEQYF

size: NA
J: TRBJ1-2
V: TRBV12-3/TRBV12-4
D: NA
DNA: TGTGCCAGCAGTTTAGTCCTCAAGAACTATGGCTACACCTTC
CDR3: CASSLVLKNYGYTF

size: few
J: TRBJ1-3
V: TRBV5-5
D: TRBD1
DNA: TGTGCCAGCAGCTCCGACAGGGACTCTGGAAACACCATATATTTT
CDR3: CASSSDRDSGNTIYF

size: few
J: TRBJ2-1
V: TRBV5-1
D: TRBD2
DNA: TGCGCCAGCAGCTTGGACGGCCTAGCGGGGGGGGACAATGAGCAGTTCTTC
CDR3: CASSLDGLAGGDNEQFF

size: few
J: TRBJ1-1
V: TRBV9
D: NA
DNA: TGTGCCAGCAGCGCCCGTCCGGGAGGCACTGAAGCTTTCTTT
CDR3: CASSARPGGTEAFF